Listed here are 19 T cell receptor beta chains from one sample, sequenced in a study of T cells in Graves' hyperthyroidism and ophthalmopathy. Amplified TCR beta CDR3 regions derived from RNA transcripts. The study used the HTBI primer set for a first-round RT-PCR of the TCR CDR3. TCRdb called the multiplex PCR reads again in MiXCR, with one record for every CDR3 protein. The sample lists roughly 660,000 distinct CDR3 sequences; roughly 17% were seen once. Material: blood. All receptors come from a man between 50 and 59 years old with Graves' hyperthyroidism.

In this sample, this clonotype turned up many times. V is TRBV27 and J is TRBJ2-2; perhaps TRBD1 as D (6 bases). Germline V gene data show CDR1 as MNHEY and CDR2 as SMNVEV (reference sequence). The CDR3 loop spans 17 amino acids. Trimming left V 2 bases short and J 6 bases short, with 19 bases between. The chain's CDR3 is CASSLMPPGTLAGELFF. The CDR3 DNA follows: TGTGCCAGCAGTTTAATGCCCCCCGGGACACTTGCCGGGGAGCTGTTTTTT.

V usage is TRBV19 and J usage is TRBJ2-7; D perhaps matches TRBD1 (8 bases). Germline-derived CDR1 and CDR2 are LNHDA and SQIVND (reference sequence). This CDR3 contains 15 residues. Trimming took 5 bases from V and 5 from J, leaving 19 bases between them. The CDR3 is CASSPRTGRVDEQYF. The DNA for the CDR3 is TGTGCCAGTAGTCCCCGGACAGGGAGGGTCGACGAGCAGTACTTC.

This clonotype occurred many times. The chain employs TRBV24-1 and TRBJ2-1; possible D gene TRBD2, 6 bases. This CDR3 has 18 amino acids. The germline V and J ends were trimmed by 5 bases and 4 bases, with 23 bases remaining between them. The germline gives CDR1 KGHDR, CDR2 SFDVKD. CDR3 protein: CATSVQGFGRGSYNEQFF. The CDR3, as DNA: TGTGCCACCAGTGTTCAGGGATTCGGGAGAGGTTCGTACAATGAGCAGTTCTTC.

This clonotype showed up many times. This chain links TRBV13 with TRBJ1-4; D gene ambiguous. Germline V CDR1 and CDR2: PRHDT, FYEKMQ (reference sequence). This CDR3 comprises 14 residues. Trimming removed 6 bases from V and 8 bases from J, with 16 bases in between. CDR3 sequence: CASSDRTREEKLFF. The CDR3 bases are TGTGCCAGCAGTGACCGGACGAGGGAGGAAAAACTGTTTTTT.

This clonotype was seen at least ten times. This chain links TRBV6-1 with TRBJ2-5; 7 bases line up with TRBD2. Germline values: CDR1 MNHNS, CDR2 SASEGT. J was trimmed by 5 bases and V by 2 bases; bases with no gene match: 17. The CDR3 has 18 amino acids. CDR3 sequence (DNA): TGTGCCAGCAGTGAATACGGGACTATCGGTTTGTATGGGGAGACCCAGTACTTC. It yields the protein CASSEYGTIGLYGETQYF.

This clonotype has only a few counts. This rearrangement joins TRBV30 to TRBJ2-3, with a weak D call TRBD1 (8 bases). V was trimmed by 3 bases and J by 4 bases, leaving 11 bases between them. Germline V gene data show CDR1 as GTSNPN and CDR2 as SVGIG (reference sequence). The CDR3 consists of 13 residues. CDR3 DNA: TGTGCCTGGAGAACAGGGGGGGCAGATACGCAGTATTTT. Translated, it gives CAWRTGGADTQYF. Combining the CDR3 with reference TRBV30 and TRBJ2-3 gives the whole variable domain SQTIHQWPATLVQPVGSPLSLECTVEGTSNPNLYWYRQAAGRGLQLLFYSVGIGQISSEVPQNLSASRPQDRQFILSSKKLLLSDSGFYLCAWRTGGADTQYFGPGTRLTVL.

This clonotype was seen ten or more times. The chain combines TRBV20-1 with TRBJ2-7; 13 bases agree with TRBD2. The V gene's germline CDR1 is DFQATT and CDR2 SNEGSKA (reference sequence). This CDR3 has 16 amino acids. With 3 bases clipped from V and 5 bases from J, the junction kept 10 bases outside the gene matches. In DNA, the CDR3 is TGCAGTGCTAGTCCCTTGACTAGCGGGAGGATCGACGAGCAGTACTTC. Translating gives CSASPLTSGRIDEQYF.

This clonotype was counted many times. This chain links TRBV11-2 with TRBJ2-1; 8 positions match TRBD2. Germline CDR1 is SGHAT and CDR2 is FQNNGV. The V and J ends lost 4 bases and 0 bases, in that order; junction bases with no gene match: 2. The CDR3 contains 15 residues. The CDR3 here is CASSWSGSSYNEQFF. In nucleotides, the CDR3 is TGTGCCAGCAGCTGGAGCGGGAGCTCCTACAATGAGCAGTTCTTC.

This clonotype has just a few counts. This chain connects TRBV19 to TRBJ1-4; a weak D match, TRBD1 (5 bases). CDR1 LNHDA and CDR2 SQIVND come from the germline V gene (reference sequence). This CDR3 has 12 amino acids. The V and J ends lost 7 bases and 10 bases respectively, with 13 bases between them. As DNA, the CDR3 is TGTGCCAGTACCCCGGAGGGGCGAAAACTGTTTTTT. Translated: CASTPEGRKLFF. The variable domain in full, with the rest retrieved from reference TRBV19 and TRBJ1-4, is DGGITQSPKYLFRKEGQNVTLSCEQNLNHDAMYWYRQDPGQGLRLIYYSQIVNDFQKGDIAEGYSVSREKKESFPLTVTSAQKNPTAFYLCASTPEGRKLFFGSGTQLSVL.

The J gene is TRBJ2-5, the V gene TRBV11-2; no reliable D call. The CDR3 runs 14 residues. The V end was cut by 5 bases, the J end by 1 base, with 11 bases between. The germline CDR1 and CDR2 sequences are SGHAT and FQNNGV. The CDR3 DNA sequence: TGTGCCAGCAGCCGACTCTTAGTCCAAGAGACCCAGTACTTC. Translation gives CASSRLLVQETQYF.

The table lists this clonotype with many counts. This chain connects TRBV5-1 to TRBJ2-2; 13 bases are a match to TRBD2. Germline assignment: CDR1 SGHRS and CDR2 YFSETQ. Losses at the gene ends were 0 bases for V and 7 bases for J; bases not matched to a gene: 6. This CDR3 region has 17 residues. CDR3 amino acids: CASSLVAGLAGIGELFF. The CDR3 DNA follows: TGCGCCAGCAGCTTGGTAGCGGGACTAGCGGGAATCGGGGAGCTGTTTTTT.

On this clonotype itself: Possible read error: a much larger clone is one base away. DNA for the CDR3: TGTGTCAGCAGCCGACAGGCGGGAACCTACGAGCAGTACTTC. Translation: CVSSRQAGTYEQYF. The chain has TRBV27 and TRBJ2-7; TRBD1 or TRBD2 may be the D gene (6 bases each). There are 14 residues in the CDR3. Looked up from germline, CDR1 is MNHEY and CDR2 is SMNVEV (reference sequence).

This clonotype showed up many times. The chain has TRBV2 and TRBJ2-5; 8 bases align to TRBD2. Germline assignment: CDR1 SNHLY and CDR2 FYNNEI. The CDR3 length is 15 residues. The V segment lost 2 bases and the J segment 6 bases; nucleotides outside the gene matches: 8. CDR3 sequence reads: CASSENREGKKTQYF. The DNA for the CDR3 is TGTGCCAGCAGTGAAAATCGGGAGGGGAAAAAGACCCAGTACTTC.

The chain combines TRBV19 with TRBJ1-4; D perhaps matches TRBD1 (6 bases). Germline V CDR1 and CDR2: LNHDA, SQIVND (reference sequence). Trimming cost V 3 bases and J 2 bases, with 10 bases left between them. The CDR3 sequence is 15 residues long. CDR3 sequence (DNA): TGTGCCAGTAGTATGGGGGCTACCACTAATGAAAAACTGTTTTTT. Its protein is CASSMGATTNEKLFF.

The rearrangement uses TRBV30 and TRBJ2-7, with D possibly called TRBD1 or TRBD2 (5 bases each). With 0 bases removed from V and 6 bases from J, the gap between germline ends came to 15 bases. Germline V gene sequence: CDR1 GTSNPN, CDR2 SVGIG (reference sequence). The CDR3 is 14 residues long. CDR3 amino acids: CAWSVLRGSVEQYF. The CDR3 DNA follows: TGTGCCTGGAGTGTACTGAGGGGTAGCGTCGAGCAGTACTTC.

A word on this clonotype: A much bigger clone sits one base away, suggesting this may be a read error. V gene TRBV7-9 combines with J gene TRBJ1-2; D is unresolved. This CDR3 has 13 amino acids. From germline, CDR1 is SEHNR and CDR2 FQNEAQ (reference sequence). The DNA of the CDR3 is TGTGCCAGCAGTCCGGGAGTCGACTATGGCCACACCTTC. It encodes CASSPGVDYGHTF.

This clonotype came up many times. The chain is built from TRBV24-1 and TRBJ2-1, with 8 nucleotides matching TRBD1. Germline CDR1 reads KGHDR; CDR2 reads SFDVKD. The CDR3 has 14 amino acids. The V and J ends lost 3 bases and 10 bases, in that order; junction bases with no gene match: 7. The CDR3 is CATSDLKDRDEQFF. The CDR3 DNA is TGTGCCACCAGTGATCTAAAGGACAGGGACGAGCAGTTCTTC.

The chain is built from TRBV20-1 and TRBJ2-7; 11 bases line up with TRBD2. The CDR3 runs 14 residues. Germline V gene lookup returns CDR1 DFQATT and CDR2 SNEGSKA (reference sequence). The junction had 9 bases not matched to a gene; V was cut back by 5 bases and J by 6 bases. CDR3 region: CSADTGLADIEQYF. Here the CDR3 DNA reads TGCAGTGCTGACACGGGACTAGCGGATATCGAGCAGTACTTC.

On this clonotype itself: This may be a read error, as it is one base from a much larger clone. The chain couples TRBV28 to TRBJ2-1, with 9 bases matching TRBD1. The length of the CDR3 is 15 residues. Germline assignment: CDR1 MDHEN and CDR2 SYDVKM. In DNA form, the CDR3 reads TGTGCCAGCAGCCCAACAGGGGGCCCTTACAATGAGCAGTCCTTC. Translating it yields CASSPTGGPYNEQSF.